Following are 8 T cell receptor beta chains from one sample sequenced in a study of immune heterogeneity within non-small cell lung tumors. Bulk tumor genomic DNA, approximately 570 ng per sample, was the template. Every primary tumor yielded several biopsies, spaced far apart, that were taken during surgery. Samples came from untreated patients having curative surgery for newly diagnosed non-small cell lung cancer. The TCR beta CDR3 region was amplified by multiplex PCR employing 32 V and 13 J primers. TCRdb re-called the multiplex PCR reads with MiXCR, one entry per CDR3 protein. Altogether around 29,000 distinct CDR3 sequences are present, approximately 30% being singletons, with the ten largest covering around 4.1%. The sequencing input was lung tumor tissue. The receptor source for this set is a man aged 40-55 years with non-small cell lung cancer.

This clonotype appeared many times. V and J are TRBV7-2 and TRBJ1-3; D unresolved. Germline values: CDR1 SGHTA, CDR2 FQGNSA. The CDR3 consists of 13 residues. The V and J ends lost 0 bases and 7 bases respectively, with 7 bases between them. CDR3 amino acids: CASSLALINTIYF. The CDR3 DNA is TGTGCCAGCAGCTTAGCCCTCATTAACACCATATATTTT.

This rearrangement joins TRBV30 to TRBJ1-1; D remains ambiguous. The V end lost 2 bases, the J end lost 3 bases, and 16 bases lay between the germline ends. The CDR3 runs 15 residues. CDR1 and CDR2 (germline): GTSNPN, SVGIG (reference sequence). The CDR3 here is CAWSLKRGADTEAFF. In DNA, the CDR3 is TGTGCCTGGAGTCTGAAAAGAGGCGCAGACACTGAAGCTTTCTTT.

This clonotype was counted ten times or more. The chain carries TRBV20-1 and TRBJ1-3; possible D gene TRBD1, 6 bases. Trimming took 4 bases from V and 0 from J, leaving 7 bases between them. Germline CDR1 DFQATT, CDR2 SNEGSKA (reference sequence). The CDR3 is 13 residues long. The CDR3 bases are TGCAGTGCTACGGGGGCCTCTGGAAACACCATATATTTT. Its translation: CSATGASGNTIYF.

The table lists this clonotype with a few counts. The chain links TRBV6-1 to TRBJ2-1; 12 nucleotides match TRBD1. CDR1 MNHNS and CDR2 SASEGT come from the germline V gene. The CDR3 is made up of 14 amino acids. The V segment lost 6 bases and the J segment 8 bases; nucleotides outside the gene matches: 5. The CDR3 here is CASRGQGAVYEQFF. The CDR3 DNA is TGTGCCAGCAGGGGACAGGGGGCTGTCTATGAGCAGTTCTTC.

A note on this clonotype: One end of the junction fails to match germline, which may point to a read error. This chain uses TRBV27 with TRBJ1-4, with D hard to call. CDR1 and CDR2 (germline): MNHEY, SMNVEV (reference sequence). The CDR3 has 14 amino acids. CDR3 sequence reads: CASFDRFTNEKQFF. The CDR3 DNA reads as TGTGCCAGTTTTGACCGGTTTACTAATGAAAAACAGTTTTTT.

This clonotype appeared many times. The chain carries TRBV5-1 and TRBJ2-1, with 11 bases that match TRBD2. V lost 2 bases to trimming and J lost 8 bases; unmatched junction nucleotides: 18. CDR3 size: 19 residues. Germline lookup yields CDR1 SGHRS and CDR2 YFSETQ. This CDR3 reads CASSFGILAGGRGSDEQFF. DNA for the CDR3: TGCGCCAGCAGCTTCGGAATTCTAGCGGGAGGTAGAGGTTCCGATGAGCAGTTCTTC.

This CDR3 is CSASAPGQGGGTEAFF. Written as DNA, the CDR3 is TGCAGTGCTAGCGCTCCGGGACAGGGGGGGGGGACTGAAGCTTTCTTT. This rearrangement joins TRBV20-1 to TRBJ1-1; 11 nucleotides line up with TRBD1. From germline, CDR1 is DFQATT and CDR2 SNEGSKA (reference sequence). The CDR3 spans 16 residues. J lost 5 bases, V lost 3 bases, and 11 bases had no gene match.

This chain uses TRBV6-1 with TRBJ2-5; 7 bases fit TRBD2. Gene TRBJ2-1 matches the end of the DNA better, so the J call may be wrong. The CDR3 extends over 16 amino acids. CDR1 and CDR2 (germline): MNHNS, SASEGT. The CDR3 region has the DNA TGTGCCAGCAGTGAAGGAGGCAGGCTTGGGGGGGAGACCCAGTTCTTC. As protein: CASSEGGRLGGETQFF.